The following is a T cell receptor (beta chain) sequence with its context. The record originates from a study of blood T cell repertoires in COVID-19. Assay used: immunoSEQ multiplex PCR; TCRdb lists only in-frame clones, some missing. Counted here are approximately 450,000 clones, about 89% occurring once; the ten biggest clones make up roughly 4.3%. This sequence originates from a woman in her twenties or thirties with acute or convalescent COVID-19. Sequencing used peripheral blood.

Written as DNA, the CDR3 is TGTGCCAGCAGTACAGCCAATCAGCCCCAGCATTTT. It translates to CASSTANQPQHF. V and J are TRBV6-6 and TRBJ1-5; D call uncertain. Trimming cost V 5 bases and J 3 bases, with 5 bases left between them. CDR1 is MNHNY, CDR2 SVGAGI, per germline (reference sequence). The CDR3 has 12 residues.